This T cell receptor beta chain was observed in a study of shared clonotypes between healthy human individuals. Overall study results and limits: A reduction in generation probabilities was seen for non-shared clonotypes relative to those shared by all four donors. Rarefaction curves obtained for sorted subsets showed sequencing incomplete despite large depth.

Only in-frame clones appear in the TCRdb table, and some are missing; sequencing was by immunoSEQ multiplex PCR. Of millions of clones in the sample, more than 90% were seen once. A word on this clone: No antigen is known for it.

The sequence was obtained from a man between 18 and 35 years old in good health. The sample was naive CD4+ T cells sorted from blood. Subset denoted: CD45RA+ positively selected.

As DNA, the CDR3 is TGTGCCAGCAGTTTGACAGGGGCGAACTATGGCTACACCTTC. This encodes CASSLTGANYGYTF. The chain is built from TRBV5-8 and TRBJ1-2; TRBD1 aligns across 8 bases. V gave up 5 bases and J gave up 2 bases; unmatched junction bases: 5. The CDR3 spans 14 residues. The germline gives CDR1 SGHTS, CDR2 YDEGEE.